This entry concerns a single T cell receptor beta chain. Its antigen remains undetermined. The sample holds no much larger clone one base away, and base qualities are not on file. The source of the sample is a study of blood T cell repertoires in COVID-19 (TCRdb year 2020). A note on the overall study: The collaborator samples originated in the United States, Italy and Spain and spanned the acute and convalescent phases of COVID-19. The material from the prospective study consisted of cDNA or gDNA derived from T cells, B-cell-depleted T cells, or PBMCs. Subjects who had been exposed to COVID-19, were actively infected with it, or had recovered from it provided the deeply sampled blood TCRbeta repertoires that made up the dataset. The repertoires were made available in a free public database intended to serve as a resource for research on the immune response to SARS-CoV-2. Samples came from the ongoing ImmuneRACE study (first 160 participants) plus 1,254 subjects from 6 global collaborators. A de-identified subject ID, COVID-19 status, age in years and sex were almost always included in the sample metadata. Where available, HLA class I and class II types were taken from metadata supplied by the sample provider and were not determined by assay-based typing.

V and J are trimmed by 4 bases and 8 bases, and the gene matches miss 9 bases of the junction. Measured from the cysteine to the phenylalanine, the CDR3 is 14 residues long. Only CDR3 DNA is held: 42 bases, read in frame from base 1. Reading the germline V gene gives CDR1 MNHEY and CDR2 SVGEGT. Whole blood was collected in K2EDTA tubes by collaborating institutions according to the institutions' own protocols. For TCRbeta analysis, collaborator samples were shipped as frozen whole blood, as isolated PBMCs, or as DNA extracted from either sample type. Broad study findings and their caveats: How much clinical and demographic metadata was included differed by source and by participant, and the metadata was provided uncurated.

The immunoSEQ Assay, a bias-controlled multiplex PCR, was used to amplify TCRbeta CDR3 regions from genomic DNA. Processing in the source paper ran as follows. The number of nucleated cells in each sample was estimated by amplification of reference gene primers within the assay. Sequence reads were collapsed and filtered to measure the absolute abundance of every unique TCRbeta CDR3 rearrangement. For each sample, productive Simpson clonality was calculated by taking the square root of Simpson's diversity index across productive rearrangements. Imported from immuneACCESS, the table was reduced by TCRdb to in-frame sequences with V and J called. These copies leave out some clones; in studies compared against another copy, an unresolved V gene accounts for under half, and the cause of the remainder is not known. V and J calls and clone size are as listed in that table; D and trimming were resolved from the DNA. The sample data list 140,000 to 150,000 clones, and approximately 80% of these were observed just once. Together, the top ten hold approximately 5% of the sample.

Sample: peripheral blood. The chain employs TRBV6-2 or TRBV6-3 and TRBJ1-2; TRBD1 matches 8 bases in the middle. The sequence was collected from a human donor in a cohort sampled during active COVID-19. The nucleotides read TGTGCCAGCAGTTCCTCAAGACAGGGGACAGGCTACACCTTC. Translated, it gives CASSSSRQGTGYTF.